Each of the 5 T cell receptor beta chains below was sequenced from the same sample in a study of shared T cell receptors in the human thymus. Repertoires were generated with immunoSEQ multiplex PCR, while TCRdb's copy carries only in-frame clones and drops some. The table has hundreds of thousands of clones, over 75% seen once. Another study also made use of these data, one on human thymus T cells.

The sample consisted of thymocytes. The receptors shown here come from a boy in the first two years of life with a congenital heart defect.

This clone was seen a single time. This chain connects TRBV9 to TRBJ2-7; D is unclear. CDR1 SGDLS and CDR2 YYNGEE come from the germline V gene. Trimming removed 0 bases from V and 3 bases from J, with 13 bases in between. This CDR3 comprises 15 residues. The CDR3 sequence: CASSVDGGSRYEQYF. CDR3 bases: TGTGCCAGCAGCGTAGACGGCGGATCCCGCTACGAGCAGTACTTC.

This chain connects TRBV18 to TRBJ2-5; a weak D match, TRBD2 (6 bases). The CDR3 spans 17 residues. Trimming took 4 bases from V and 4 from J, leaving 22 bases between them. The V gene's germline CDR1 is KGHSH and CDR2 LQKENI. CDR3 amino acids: CASSQSTSIIKRETQYF. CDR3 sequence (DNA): TGTGCCAGCTCACAATCCACTAGCATCATAAAGAGAGAGACCCAGTACTTC.

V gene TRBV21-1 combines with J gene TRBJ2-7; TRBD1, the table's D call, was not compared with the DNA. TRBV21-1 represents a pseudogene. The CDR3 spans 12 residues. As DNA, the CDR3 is TGTGCCAGCAGGCGGACAGGGAACGAGCAGTACTTC. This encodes CASRRTGNEQYF.

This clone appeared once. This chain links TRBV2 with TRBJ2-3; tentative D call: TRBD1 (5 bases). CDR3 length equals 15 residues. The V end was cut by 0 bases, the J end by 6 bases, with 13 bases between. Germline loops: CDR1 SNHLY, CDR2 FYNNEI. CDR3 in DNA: TGTGCCAGCAGTGAAGCGGGGCTAAAGGTGGATACGCAGTATTTT. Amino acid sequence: CASSEAGLKVDTQYF.

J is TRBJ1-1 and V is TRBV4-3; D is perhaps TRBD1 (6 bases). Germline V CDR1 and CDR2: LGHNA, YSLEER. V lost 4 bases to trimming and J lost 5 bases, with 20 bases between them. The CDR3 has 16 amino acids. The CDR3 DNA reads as TGCGCCAGCAGCCCTACAGGGATCGGGATTAAGACTGAAGCTTTCTTT. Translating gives CASSPTGIGIKTEAFF.